The 24 T cell receptor beta chains given below trace back to one sample, sequenced in a study of neurological immune-mediated disorders. Each CDR3 protein is one row after TCRdb ran MiXCR on the 5' RACE reads. The sample shows more than 40,000 distinct CDR3 sequences, about 2% of them seen only once. Sequencing was done on a sample of PBMCs. The origin of the receptors is a middle-aged woman with multiple sclerosis.

This clonotype was counted only a few times. The V and J genes are TRBV2 and TRBJ2-6, with D perhaps matching TRBD1 (6 bases). CDR1 is SNHLY and CDR2 is FYNNEI in the germline V gene. The CDR3 has 15 amino acids. The germline V and J ends were trimmed by 4 bases and 4 bases, with 11 bases remaining between them. DNA for the CDR3: TGTGCCAGCAGTGTACAGGGATCCGGGGCCAACGTCCTGACTTTC. Translating it yields CASSVQGSGANVLTF.

Many counts were recorded for this clonotype. The chain carries TRBV20-1 and TRBJ1-2, with D unresolved. The length of the CDR3 is 12 residues. CDR1 DFQATT and CDR2 SNEGSKA come from the germline V gene (reference sequence). V was shortened by 4 bases and J by 7 bases, with 13 bases between the two germline ends. CDR3 nucleotide sequence: TGCAGTGCTAAAAGTCCGGGAGGTGGCTACACCTTC. Protein product: CSAKSPGGGYTF.

This clonotype was picked up many times. The chain is built from TRBV15 and TRBJ2-1; tentative D call: TRBD2 (5 bases). There are 13 residues in the CDR3. Trimming stripped 4 bases from V and 10 bases from J, with 14 bases between. Germline CDR1 LNHNV, CDR2 YYDKDF (reference sequence). CDR3 in DNA: TGTGCCACCAGCAATAGGCGGGTTCAGGAGCAGTTCTTC. It codes for CATSNRRVQEQFF.

This clonotype occurred many times. V usage is TRBV5-1 and J usage is TRBJ1-6, with 9 positions matching TRBD1. This CDR3 has 14 amino acids. Germline CDR1 SGHRS, CDR2 YFSETQ. The J segment lost 7 bases and the V segment lost 2 bases, leaving 1 base of the junction unmatched. The CDR3 DNA sequence: TGCGCCAGCAGCTTCGGGACAGGGAATTCACCCCTCCACTTT. It yields the protein CASSFGTGNSPLHF.

This clonotype was detected many times. The chain couples TRBV5-1 to TRBJ2-7; 8 bases align to TRBD2. V lost 3 bases and J lost 2; bases outside the gene matches: 7. This CDR3 is built from 15 residues. The germline gives CDR1 SGHRS, CDR2 YFSETQ. DNA for the CDR3: TGCGCCAGCAGCTCGGCGGGGGGACAAGCCTACGAGCAGTACTTC. Translating it yields CASSSAGGQAYEQYF.

This clonotype came up many times. The J gene is TRBJ2-3, the V gene TRBV5-1; 8 bases line up with TRBD2. The V gene end was trimmed by 2 bases and the J gene end by 5 bases; junction bases not matched to a gene: 1. Germline V gene data show CDR1 as SGHRS and CDR2 as YFSETQ. CDR3 size: 13 residues. The DNA for the CDR3 is TGCGCCAGCAGCTTTAGCGGGGTAGATACGCAGTATTTT. It specifies CASSFSGVDTQYF.

This clonotype was recorded many times. V and J are TRBV2 and TRBJ2-3; D possibly matches TRBD1 or TRBD2 (5 bases each). The CDR3 consists of 15 residues. V was clipped by 3 bases and J by 3 bases, with 13 bases between them. Germline V gene lookup returns CDR1 SNHLY and CDR2 FYNNEI. CDR3 DNA sequence: TGTGCCAGCAGTGAGTCAGTGAGGGGTACAGATACGCAGTATTTT. This encodes CASSESVRGTDTQYF.

V is TRBV7-8 and J is TRBJ2-1; TRBD1 aligns across 8 bases. This CDR3 has 16 amino acids. The germline gives CDR1 SGHVS, CDR2 FQNEAQ. V was clipped by 4 bases and J by 6 bases; unmatched bases: 11. The CDR3 bases are TGTGCCAGCAGCTCCCGGACAGGGCTGACAATCAATGAGCAGTTCTTC. It is translated as CASSSRTGLTINEQFF. Drawing the rest from reference TRBV7-8 and TRBJ2-1, the complete variable domain is GAGVSQSPRYKVAKRGQDVALRCDPISGHVSLFWYQQALGQGPEFLTYFQNEAQLDKSGLPSDRFFAERPEGSVSTLKIQRTQQEDSAVYLCASSSRTGLTINEQFFGPGTRLTVL.

This clonotype was counted many times. This chain connects TRBV5-1 to TRBJ1-1, with no clear D. The germline V gene has CDR1 SGHRS and CDR2 YFSETQ. CDR3 length: 14 residues. V was cut by 0 bases and J by 2 bases, with 8 bases left in between. The CDR3 nucleotides are TGCGCCAGCAGCTTGGATCGGGGAAACACTGAAGCTTTCTTT. Translating gives CASSLDRGNTEAFF.

This clonotype occurred many times. The chain carries TRBV2 and TRBJ2-1, with D unclear. V lost 4 bases and J 4 bases, leaving 11 bases between the germline ends. This CDR3 is 14 amino acids long. The germline gives CDR1 SNHLY, CDR2 FYNNEI. CDR3 amino acids: CASSVGGDYNEQFF. The CDR3 DNA follows: TGTGCCAGCAGTGTCGGTGGCGATTACAATGAGCAGTTCTTC.

This clonotype was picked up many times. The chain links TRBV20-1 to TRBJ1-1; the D is unclear. From germline, CDR1 is DFQATT and CDR2 SNEGSKA (reference sequence). The CDR3 length is 13 residues. The V gene lost 6 bases and the J gene lost 10 bases, with 21 bases spanning the gap. The CDR3 DNA sequence: TGCAGTGCCCTAGCGTCCGGGGAAATCTCAGCTTTCTTT. This translates into CSALASGEISAFF.

This clonotype was picked up many times. The chain joins TRBV5-1 to TRBJ2-3; D possibly corresponds to TRBD2 (5 bases). The germline V gene encodes CDR1 SGHRS and CDR2 YFSETQ. CDR3 length: 17 amino acids. Trimming stripped 3 bases from V and 4 bases from J, with 21 bases between. CDR3: CASSSSGSGRLADTQYF. CDR3 sequence (DNA): TGCGCCAGCAGCTCGTCGGGGAGTGGGCGATTGGCAGATACGCAGTATTTT. The complete variable domain, with remaining parts taken from reference TRBV5-1 and TRBJ2-3, reads KAGVTQTPRYLIKTRGQQVTLSCSPISGHRSVSWYQQTPGQGLQFLFEYFSETQRNKGNFPGRFSGRQFSNSRSEMNVSTLELGDSALYLCASSSSGSGRLADTQYFGPGTRLTVL.

This clonotype was counted many times. The J gene is TRBJ1-2, the V gene TRBV5-1, with D possibly matching TRBD1 (5 bases). Trimming took off 4 bases at V and 2 bases at J, with 12 bases between the two ends. Germline-derived CDR1 and CDR2 are SGHRS and YFSETQ. The CDR3 length is 14 residues. Here the CDR3 reads CASSEEGFNYGYTF. Here the CDR3 DNA reads TGCGCCAGCAGCGAAGAGGGGTTCAACTATGGCTACACCTTC.

This clonotype was recorded at least ten times. The chain combines TRBV5-1 with TRBJ1-2, with D perhaps matching TRBD1 (6 bases). The CDR3 extends over 14 amino acids. Trimming shortened V by 0 bases and J by 3 bases, and 9 bases separated the two germline ends. Germline CDR1 and CDR2: SGHRS and YFSETQ. CDR3 sequence (DNA): TGCGCCAGCAGCTTGGCTCCAGGGGACTATGGCTACACCTTC. Its translation: CASSLAPGDYGYTF.

This clonotype was recorded at least ten times. V and J are TRBV21-1 and TRBJ1-2. TRBV21-1 constitutes a pseudogene. The CDR3 spans 15 residues. CDR3 protein: CASSIHLLGGYGYTF. CDR3 sequence (DNA): TGTGCCAGCAGCATCCACCTCTTAGGCGGCTATGGCTACACCTTC.

This clonotype was counted many times. The rearrangement joins TRBV7-3 to TRBJ1-6; no clear D gene. Trimming left V 5 bases short and J 9 bases short, with 14 bases between. CDR1 and CDR2 from the germline V gene are SGHTA and FQGTGA. CDR3 length: 14 amino acids. The CDR3 reads CASSPGLLASPLHF. As DNA, the CDR3 is TGTGCCAGCAGCCCAGGACTGCTTGCTTCACCCCTCCACTTT.

Ten or more counts support this clonotype. The V and J genes are TRBV5-1 and TRBJ1-6; D not certain. This CDR3 comprises 13 residues. Germline loops: CDR1 SGHRS, CDR2 YFSETQ. Trimming took 0 bases from V and 8 from J, leaving 6 bases between them. In nucleotides, the CDR3 is TGCGCCAGCAGCTTGGCCGGTTATTCACCCCTCCACTTT. Residues: CASSLAGYSPLHF. Looking up the rest from reference TRBV5-1 and TRBJ1-6 gives the full variable domain: KAGVTQTPRYLIKTRGQQVTLSCSPISGHRSVSWYQQTPGQGLQFLFEYFSETQRNKGNFPGRFSGRQFSNSRSEMNVSTLELGDSALYLCASSLAGYSPLHFGNGTRLTVT.

This clonotype occurred many times. The chain couples TRBV5-1 to TRBJ2-7, with D perhaps TRBD1 (7 bases). The CDR3 is 14 amino acids. Germline V CDR1 and CDR2: SGHRS, YFSETQ. V shed 2 bases and J shed 3 bases, with 12 bases lying between them. Here the CDR3 reads CASSFYRGGYEQYF. DNA of the CDR3: TGCGCCAGCAGCTTCTACAGGGGAGGCTACGAGCAGTACTTC.

This clonotype has at least ten counts. V gene TRBV5-1 combines with J gene TRBJ2-1; 9 bases match TRBD2. Trimming cost V 4 bases and J 9 bases; bases outside gene matches: 11. The length of the CDR3 is 15 residues. The germline gives CDR1 SGHRS, CDR2 YFSETQ. This chain's CDR3 is CASSPPQRGAGEQFF. The DNA for the CDR3 is TGCGCCAGCAGCCCCCCTCAGCGGGGGGCCGGTGAGCAGTTCTTC.

V is TRBV5-1 and J is TRBJ1-6; D possibly corresponds to TRBD1 (6 bases). Trimming cost V 4 bases and J 2 bases, with 19 bases left between them. CDR3 length: 18 amino acids. CDR1 and CDR2 from the germline V gene are SGHRS and YFSETQ. The chain's CDR3 is CASSRAWDTLTYNSPLHF. Here the CDR3 DNA reads TGCGCCAGCAGCAGGGCCTGGGACACTTTGACCTATAATTCACCCCTCCACTTT.

This clonotype was seen ten or more times. The genes are TRBV5-1 and TRBJ1-2, with 7 bases that match TRBD1. With 4 bases clipped from V and 7 bases from J, the junction kept 10 bases outside the gene matches. Germline values: CDR1 SGHRS, CDR2 YFSETQ. The CDR3 covers 14 residues. The CDR3 protein is CASSGADREGGYTF. CDR3 nucleotides: TGCGCCAGCAGCGGGGCCGACAGGGAGGGTGGCTACACCTTC.

This clonotype was recorded many times. The chain is built from TRBV20-1 and TRBJ2-1; the D gene is possibly TRBD1 (5 bases). In germline, CDR1 is DFQATT, CDR2 SNEGSKA (reference sequence). The V end lost 3 bases, the J end lost 7 bases, and 10 bases lay between the germline ends. CDR3 size: 12 residues. In nucleotides, the CDR3 is TGCAGTGCTAGTCGGCAGGGTAATGAGCAGTTCTTC. Translated: CSASRQGNEQFF.

This clonotype was counted many times. The rearrangement joins TRBV20-1 to TRBJ1-4, with 7 bases that match TRBD1. From germline, CDR1 is DFQATT and CDR2 SNEGSKA (reference sequence). The CDR3 extends over 17 amino acids. The V and J ends lost 0 bases and 7 bases, in that order; junction bases with no gene match: 14. The CDR3 sequence is CSARDPVAAGGGEKLFF. The CDR3 nucleotides read TGCAGTGCTAGAGATCCAGTAGCGGCAGGGGGAGGTGAAAAACTGTTTTTT.

Many counts were recorded for this clonotype. The chain carries TRBV6-4 and TRBJ1-2; 7 bases map to TRBD1. The germline CDR1 and CDR2 sequences are MRHNA and SNTAGT. This CDR3 is 12 amino acids long. Trimming removed 6 bases from V and 7 bases from J; junction bases left unmatched: 5. The CDR3 DNA sequence: TGTGCCAGCAGAGGCCCAGGGGGTGGCTACACCTTC. It translates to CASRGPGGGYTF.